The 23 T cell receptor beta chains below all came from one sample that was sequenced in a study of blood T cell repertoires in COVID-19. Using immunoSEQ multiplex PCR, the repertoire was profiled, and TCRdb retains in-frame clones only, with some absent. Of roughly 440,000 clones in the sample, approximately 89% were seen once. Sequences were obtained from peripheral blood. The receptors here all came from a woman aged 45-59 years with COVID-19, enrolled during active disease.

This clone was picked up one time. V usage is TRBV6-5 and J usage is TRBJ1-2, with 7 bases aligning to TRBD1. With V trimmed by 7 bases and J by 6 bases, 8 bases remained unmatched. Germline CDR1 MNHEY, CDR2 SVGAGI. The CDR3 spans 13 residues. CDR3 protein: CASIPGTADGYTF. Here the CDR3 DNA reads TGTGCCAGCATCCCAGGGACAGCAGATGGCTACACCTTC.

The chain links TRBV2 to TRBJ1-1, with D unclear. Per germline, CDR1 SNHLY and CDR2 FYNNEI. Trimming took off 7 bases at V and 1 base at J, with 13 bases between the two ends. The CDR3 totals 14 residues. In nucleotides, the CDR3 is TGTGCCAGCATCCCCATTTCATCGAACACTGAAGCTTTCTTT. As protein: CASIPISSNTEAFF.

As concerns this clone: The same CDR3 arises from other DNA sequences in this sample as well. V is TRBV3-1 (or the pseudogene TRBV3-2) and J is TRBJ1-2; no definite D call. This CDR3 region has 12 residues. The ends were cut back, 0 bases at V and 8 bases at J, with 7 bases in the middle. CDR1 and CDR2 (germline): LGHDT, YNNKEL (reference sequence). CDR3 residues: CASSQDEGGYTF. The CDR3 bases are TGTGCCAGCAGCCAAGATGAGGGAGGCTACACCTTC.

To note about this clone: The same CDR3 arises from other DNA sequences in this sample as well. The rearrangement links TRBV3-1 (or the pseudogene TRBV3-2) to TRBJ2-2, with 8 bases aligning to TRBD1. V shed 1 base and J 4 bases; nucleotides not matched to a gene: 2. CDR3 size: 15 residues. Germline V gene lookup returns CDR1 LGHDT and CDR2 YNNKEL (reference sequence). CDR3 sequence (DNA): TGTGCCAGCAGCCAAGGAACAGGGGGCACCGGGGAGCTGTTTTTT. The encoded protein is CASSQGTGGTGELFF.

J is TRBJ1-5 and V is TRBV12-2; the table's D call, TRBD1, was not checked against the DNA. TRBV12-2 is tagged as a pseudogene. CDR3 length equals 17 residues. CDR3 DNA: TGTGCAAGTCGCTTAGCACGACAGGGGCGACAGAATCAGCCCCAGCATTTT. It encodes CASRLARQGRQNQPQHF.

The CDR3 sequence: CASSPQGGNPRVAGGTDTQYF. The CDR3, as DNA: TGCGCCAGCAGCCCCCAAGGCGGGAACCCCCGGGTAGCGGGGGGGACAGATACGCAGTATTTT. This chain uses TRBV5-1 with TRBJ2-3, with 11 bases aligning to TRBD2. The germline CDR1 and CDR2 sequences are SGHRS and YFSETQ. The ends lost 4 bases at V and 3 bases at J; junction bases unmatched: 22. The CDR3 length is 21 residues.

The gene calls are TRBV5-1 and TRBJ2-3; 7 bases line up with TRBD2. From germline, CDR1 is SGHRS and CDR2 YFSETQ. The length of the CDR3 is 16 residues. After removal of 2 bases from V and 2 bases from J, the junction contained 8 bases not matched to a gene. CDR3 sequence reads: CASSFGASGFTDTQYF. CDR3 sequence (DNA): TGCGCCAGCAGCTTCGGGGCTAGCGGATTCACAGATACGCAGTATTTT.

This clone was observed a few times. The chain joins TRBV12-3 or TRBV12-4 to TRBJ1-4, with D uncertain. Between the trimmed V and J ends, which lost 7 bases and 8 bases, there was a span of 11 bases. The CDR3 is 12 residues long. For the CDR3, the DNA is TGTGCCAGCACCTTGGCCGGGGAAAAACTGTTTTTT. This codes for CASTLAGEKLFF.

This chain links TRBV5-1 with TRBJ2-1, with D unresolved. This CDR3 is 14 amino acids long. CDR1 and CDR2 (germline): SGHRS, YFSETQ. Trimming took off 0 bases at V and 7 bases at J, with 11 bases between the two ends. The CDR3 reads CASSLDNSWNEQFF. DNA of the CDR3: TGCGCCAGCAGCTTGGATAATAGCTGGAATGAGCAGTTCTTC.

J is TRBJ2-1 and V is TRBV6-2 or TRBV6-3, with TRBD2 identical over 12 bases. Germline V gives CDR1 MNHEY, CDR2 SVGEGT. V dropped 4 bases and J dropped 8; count of bases not matched to a gene: 6. CDR3 length: 15 residues. CDR3 in amino acids: CASSSLAGGLDEQFF. CDR3 bases: TGTGCCAGCAGTTCGCTAGCGGGGGGGCTGGATGAGCAGTTCTTC.

The chain joins TRBV9 to TRBJ1-6, with D possibly being TRBD1 (5 bases). CDR1 is SGDLS and CDR2 is YYNGEE in the germline V gene. Between the trimmed V and J ends, which lost 3 bases and 8 bases, there was a span of 9 bases. This CDR3 has 13 residues. CDR3 in DNA: TGTGCCAGCAGCGCCCGACAGCATTCACCCCTCCACTTT. Translated, it gives CASSARQHSPLHF.

The V gene is TRBV18, the J gene TRBJ2-3, with TRBD1 matching 11 bases. This CDR3 contains 17 residues. Germline assignment: CDR1 KGHSH and CDR2 LQKENI. With V trimmed by 3 bases and J by 3 bases, 8 bases remained unmatched. CDR3 nucleotides: TGTGCCAGCTCACCGGCAGTCCGGGACAGGGGGACAGATACGCAGTATTTT. It translates to CASSPAVRDRGTDTQYF. The whole variable domain, filled in from reference TRBV18 and TRBJ2-3, reads NAGVMQNPRHLVRRRGQEARLRCSPMKGHSHVYWYRQLPEEGLKFMVYLQKENIIDESGMPKERFSAEFPKEGPSILRIQQVVRGDSAAYFCASSPAVRDRGTDTQYFGPGTRLTVL.

The chain uses TRBV3-1 (or the pseudogene TRBV3-2) and TRBJ2-1, with 8 bases fitting TRBD2. Germline trimming cut 1 base from V and 8 bases from J; bases unmatched to any gene: 13. Germline CDR1 reads LGHDT; CDR2 reads YNNKEL (reference sequence). The CDR3 has 17 amino acids. The CDR3 coding sequence is TGTGCCAGCAGCCAAGTCGTGCCCAGCGGGGGTAGGGATGAGCAGTTCTTC. Translated, it gives CASSQVVPSGGRDEQFF.

This rearrangement joins TRBV5-4 to TRBJ2-5, with TRBD2 matching 12 bases. From germline, CDR1 is SGHNT and CDR2 YYREEE (reference sequence). The J segment lost 0 bases and the V segment lost 4 bases, leaving 1 base of the junction unmatched. The CDR3 extends over 15 amino acids. CDR3 DNA: TGTGCCAGCAGCCGGACTAGCGGGGACCAAGAGACCCAGTACTTC. Translating gives CASSRTSGDQETQYF.

The chain employs TRBV6-4 and TRBJ1-1; weak D call: TRBD1 (6 bases). Between the trimmed V and J ends, which lost 0 bases and 4 bases, there was a span of 9 bases. This CDR3 contains 14 residues. CDR1 is MRHNA and CDR2 is SNTAGT in the germline V gene. CDR3 nucleotides: TGTGCCAGCAGTGACTCGTCCAGGGGCACTGAAGCTTTCTTT. Protein: CASSDSSRGTEAFF.

This sequence joins TRBV30 and TRBJ1-1, with D maybe TRBD1 (6 bases). Per the germline V gene, CDR1 is GTSNPN and CDR2 is SVGIG (reference sequence). V shed 1 base and J shed 11 bases, with 11 bases lying between them. The CDR3 is 11 residues long. CDR3 sequence (DNA): TGTGCCTGGAGTGCTAAGGGGGGGGCTTTCTTT. Translating gives CAWSAKGGAFF. The full variable domain, with the rest looked up from reference TRBV30 and TRBJ1-1, is SQTIHQWPATLVQPVGSPLSLECTVEGTSNPNLYWYRQAAGRGLQLLFYSVGIGQISSEVPQNLSASRPQDRQFILSSKKLLLSDSGFYLCAWSAKGGAFFGQGTRLTVV.

The V call is TRBV4-1, the J call TRBJ2-5, with a weak D call TRBD1 (6 bases). The V and J ends lost 4 bases and 3 bases respectively, with 21 bases between them. Germline-derived CDR1 and CDR2 are MGHRA and YSYEKL. There are 17 residues in the CDR3. For the CDR3, the DNA is TGCGCCAGCAGCCGCCAACCACAGGGTTCTCTCAAAGAGACCCAGTACTTC. Encoded protein: CASSRQPQGSLKETQYF.

The chain couples TRBV5-4 to TRBJ1-1; D is undetermined. This CDR3 has 15 amino acids. Per the germline V gene, CDR1 is SGHNT and CDR2 is YYREEE (reference sequence). V was clipped by 3 bases and J by 5 bases, with 17 bases between them. This CDR3 reads CASSYHGGRGTEAFF. Here the CDR3 DNA reads TGTGCCAGCAGCTACCACGGCGGACGAGGGACTGAAGCTTTCTTT.

This clone was detected only once. V is TRBV19 and J is TRBJ1-1; 7 bases align to TRBD1. The J segment lost 10 bases and the V segment lost 4 bases, leaving 18 bases of the junction unmatched. Germline V gives CDR1 LNHDA, CDR2 SQIVND (reference sequence). CDR3 length equals 16 residues. This CDR3 is CASSTGGVSAPAGAFF. CDR3 nucleotides: TGTGCCAGTAGTACAGGGGGAGTGTCGGCCCCCGCAGGAGCTTTCTTT.

The chain is built from TRBV11-2 and TRBJ1-3; D is undetermined. There are 16 residues in the CDR3. Between the trimmed V and J ends, which lost 1 base and 0 bases, there was a span of 10 bases. Germline values: CDR1 SGHAT, CDR2 FQNNGV. Written as DNA, the CDR3 is TGTGCCAGCAGCTTAGGCGGCCTGAACTCTGGAAACACCATATATTTT. Its translation: CASSLGGLNSGNTIYF.

The rearrangement joins TRBV6-2 or TRBV6-3 to TRBJ1-2; TRBD1 aligns across 7 bases. Germline V gene lookup returns CDR1 MNHEY and CDR2 SVGEGT. After removal of 6 bases from V and 3 bases from J, the junction contained 4 bases not matched to a gene. The CDR3 loop spans 13 amino acids. The CDR3 sequence is CASSATGDYGYTF. CDR3 in DNA: TGTGCCAGCAGCGCAACAGGGGACTATGGCTACACCTTC.

The chain has TRBV5-1 and TRBJ1-4, with TRBD1 as a possible D gene (5 bases). Germline CDR1 and CDR2: SGHRS and YFSETQ. V was pared by 0 bases and J by 7 bases, with 10 bases between. This CDR3 is built from 14 residues. CDR3 coding DNA: TGCGCCAGCAGCTTGGTAGCAGGGTTTGAAAAACTGTTTTTT. It is translated as CASSLVAGFEKLFF.

The J gene is TRBJ1-5, the V gene TRBV5-1; 8 nucleotides agree with TRBD1. CDR3 length equals 17 residues. J gave up 7 bases and V 0 bases, and 12 bases lay outside the gene matches. Germline loops: CDR1 SGHRS, CDR2 YFSETQ. This CDR3 reads CASSLEGFYRDRQPQHF. The CDR3 region has the DNA TGCGCCAGCAGCTTGGAGGGGTTCTACAGGGACAGGCAGCCCCAGCATTTT.